The 32 T cell receptor beta chains below all came from one sample that was sequenced in a study of cytomegalovirus exposure and HLA in healthy donors. The PCR used 60 Vbeta and 13 Jbeta primers. Assay used: immunoSEQ multiplex PCR; TCRdb lists only in-frame clones, some missing. The sample holds under 85,000 clones, 80% seen once. The sample consisted of PBMCs. Receptor source: a woman in her thirties in good health and CMV-seronegative.

The V and J genes are TRBV4-1 and TRBJ1-1; D is unclear. This CDR3 is 14 amino acids long. Germline V gene data show CDR1 as MGHRA and CDR2 as YSYEKL. The ends were cut back, 1 base at V and 0 bases at J, with 6 bases in the middle. The CDR3, as DNA: TGCGCCAGCAGCCAAGGGACTGTGAACACTGAAGCTTTCTTT. This translates into CASSQGTVNTEAFF.

This clone was seen a few times. The CDR3 coding sequence is TGTGCCAGCAGCTTGGGGACAGGGGTGGATCAGCCCCAGCATTTT. Protein sequence: CASSLGTGVDQPQHF. The chain is built from TRBV7-6 and TRBJ1-5; 10 nucleotides line up with TRBD1. Germline V gene data show CDR1 as SGHVS and CDR2 as FNYEAQ. With 3 bases clipped from V and 5 bases from J, the junction kept 4 bases outside the gene matches. This CDR3 region has 15 residues.

J is TRBJ1-6 and V is TRBV2, with TRBD1 matching 11 bases. CDR3 length: 15 amino acids. V trimming: 6 bases; J trimming: 14 bases; junction bases outside the gene matches: 12. CDR1 is SNHLY and CDR2 is FYNNEI in the germline V gene. DNA for the CDR3: TGTGCCAGCAGCGGACAGGGGGCATTCAGGGAAACCCTCCACTTT. Translation gives CASSGQGAFRETLHF.

The chain is built from TRBV30 and TRBJ2-2; the D is unclear. The CDR3 runs 16 residues. Germline CDR1 GTSNPN, CDR2 SVGIG (reference sequence). V was trimmed by 6 bases and J by 1 base, leaving 18 bases between them. DNA of the CDR3: TGTGCCTGTTTGGGCTCGGAAAAACAGAACACCGGGGAGCTGTTTTTT. The encoded protein is CACLGSEKQNTGELFF.

V gene TRBV9 combines with J gene TRBJ2-7; D perhaps matches TRBD1 (6 bases). Looked up from germline, CDR1 is SGDLS and CDR2 is YYNGEE. V was pared by 2 bases and J by 6 bases, with 12 bases between. The length of the CDR3 is 13 residues. CDR3 amino acids: CASSVTSTGEQYF. For the CDR3, the DNA is TGTGCCAGCAGCGTCACATCGACAGGCGAGCAGTACTTC.

The chain recombines TRBV7-2 with TRBJ2-7; weak D call: TRBD2 (5 bases). This CDR3 region has 15 residues. Germline V gene data show CDR1 as SGHTA and CDR2 as FQGNSA. V dropped 6 bases and J dropped 6 bases, with 21 bases sitting between them. As DNA, the CDR3 is TGTGCCAGCAGATCGAGTGGGTTACTAGAGGGCGAGCAGTACTTC. It specifies CASRSSGLLEGEQYF.

The chain couples TRBV18 to TRBJ1-2; D is possibly TRBD1 (6 bases). The CDR3 runs to 13 residues. Germline V gives CDR1 KGHSH, CDR2 LQKENI. Trimming cost V 2 bases and J 5 bases, with 9 bases left between them. CDR3 DNA sequence: TGTGCCAGCTCACCAGACACAGGGTATGGCTACACCTTC. Its translation is CASSPDTGYGYTF.

The chain is built from TRBV29-1 and TRBJ2-3, with 8 positions matching TRBD2. This CDR3 spans 14 amino acids. V shed 8 bases and J 2 bases; nucleotides not matched to a gene: 9. CDR1 is SQVTM and CDR2 is ANQGSEA in the germline V gene. The CDR3 spells CSSHGGASTDTQYF. CDR3 sequence (DNA): TGCAGCTCCCACGGGGGGGCTTCCACAGATACGCAGTATTTT.

This CDR3 is CASSQDRGHEQYF. Here the CDR3 DNA reads TGTGCCAGCAGCCAGGACAGGGGTCACGAGCAGTACTTC. V and J are TRBV9 and TRBJ2-7; TRBD1 aligns across 9 bases. V lost 4 bases to trimming and J lost 5 bases; unmatched junction nucleotides: 4. The CDR3 runs 13 residues. Germline V gene sequence: CDR1 SGDLS, CDR2 YYNGEE. The full variable domain, completed using reference TRBV9 and TRBJ2-7, is DSGVTQTPKHLITATGQRVTLRCSPRSGDLSVYWYQQSLDQGLQFLIQYYNGEERAKGNILERFSAQQFPDLHSELNLSSLELGDSALYFCASSQDRGHEQYFGPGTRLTVT.

A remark on this clone: The junction and the germline gene differ at one end; a read error may be behind it. The V and J genes are TRBV7-7 and TRBJ2-1; a possible D gene is TRBD2 (5 bases). From germline, CDR1 is SSHAT and CDR2 FNYEAQ (reference sequence). The CDR3 has 14 amino acids. The CDR3 here is CASSSTKGGNEQFF. The CDR3 DNA reads TGTGCTAGCAGCTCGACTAAAGGAGGCAATGAGCAGTTCTTC.

In its sample, this clone was seen once. V gene TRBV30 combines with J gene TRBJ1-4; D perhaps matches TRBD1 (5 bases). This CDR3 has 16 residues. The V and J ends lost 3 bases and 12 bases respectively, with 26 bases between them. Germline CDR1 reads GTSNPN; CDR2 reads SVGIG (reference sequence). CDR3 bases: TGTGCCTGGAGCGGGGGAGCCCTTTGGAACAAGGGCGAACTGTTTTTT. Its protein product is CAWSGGALWNKGELFF.

The V call is TRBV30, the J call TRBJ2-7; TRBD2 matches at 9 bases. V was pared by 0 bases and J by 2 bases, with 5 bases of the junction left unmatched. Germline V gene lookup returns CDR1 GTSNPN and CDR2 SVGIG (reference sequence). The CDR3 covers 15 residues. CDR3 loop: CAWSVPQRGAYEQYF. DNA of the CDR3: TGTGCCTGGAGTGTACCTCAGCGGGGGGCCTACGAGCAGTACTTC.

The genes are TRBV10-3 and TRBJ2-2; TRBD2 matches at 9 bases. Germline V gives CDR1 ENHRY, CDR2 SYGVKD. V dropped 11 bases and J dropped 1; count of bases not matched to a gene: 5. This CDR3 comprises 14 residues. The CDR3 here is CAAQAGGNTGELFF. In DNA form, the CDR3 reads TGTGCCGCACAAGCGGGGGGGAACACCGGGGAGCTGTTTTTT.

CDR3 sequence (DNA): TGTGCCAGCAGTTACTCGGACAGGGGACCCGAGCAGTACTTC. Protein sequence: CASSYSDRGPEQYF. V gene TRBV6-5 combines with J gene TRBJ2-7, with 9 bases identical to TRBD1. This CDR3 spans 14 amino acids. Looked up from germline, CDR1 is MNHEY and CDR2 is SVGAGI. The J segment lost 6 bases and the V segment lost 0 bases, leaving 3 bases of the junction unmatched.

This clone was counted only a few times. The chain employs TRBV5-6 and TRBJ1-1; the match to TRBD1 covers 7 bases. This CDR3 contains 16 residues. V gave up 0 bases and J gave up 1 base; unmatched junction bases: 6. Germline V gene lookup returns CDR1 SGHDT and CDR2 YYEEEE. Here the CDR3 reads CASSLGGTERNTEAFF. The CDR3 DNA sequence: TGTGCCAGCAGCTTGGGAGGGACAGAGAGGAACACTGAAGCTTTCTTT.

The rearrangement joins TRBV19 to TRBJ2-1; 8 bases are a match to TRBD1. Trimming took 3 bases from V and 4 from J; bases not matched to a gene: 8. This CDR3 is 16 amino acids long. Germline V gene sequence: CDR1 LNHDA, CDR2 SQIVND (reference sequence). DNA of the CDR3: TGTGCCAGTAGTATTTATTCAGGGGGCGCTTACAATGAGCAGTTCTTC. This codes for CASSIYSGGAYNEQFF.

This chain joins TRBV28 and TRBJ1-5, with 9 bases matching TRBD1. The CDR3 totals 15 residues. Per germline, CDR1 MDHEN and CDR2 SYDVKM. J gave up 5 bases and V 1 base, and 3 bases lay outside the gene matches. The CDR3 region has the DNA TGTGCCAGCAGTTTATCCGGGACAGGGTATCAGCCCCAGCATTTT. The encoded protein is CASSLSGTGYQPQHF.

This clone has just a few counts. The gene calls are TRBV5-1 and TRBJ1-5; 7 bases match TRBD1. The J segment lost 2 bases and the V segment lost 0 bases, leaving 2 bases of the junction unmatched. Germline V gives CDR1 SGHRS, CDR2 YFSETQ. The CDR3 contains 15 residues. DNA of the CDR3: TGCGCCAGCAGCTTGGGACAGGGACGCAATCAGCCCCAGCATTTT. It is translated as CASSLGQGRNQPQHF.

The gene calls are TRBV20-1 and TRBJ2-5, with D perhaps TRBD1 (6 bases). This CDR3 has 11 residues. Germline-derived CDR1 and CDR2 are DFQATT and SNEGSKA (reference sequence). Trimming pared 8 bases from V and 2 bases from J, leaving 9 bases between. This CDR3 reads CSTGKQETQYF. The DNA of the CDR3 is TGCAGTACAGGGAAGCAAGAGACCCAGTACTTC.

V usage is TRBV7-9 and J usage is TRBJ1-6; TRBD1 matches 9 bases. Germline V gene data show CDR1 as SEHNR and CDR2 as FQNEAQ (reference sequence). Trimming at V came to 4 bases and at J to 8 bases, leaving 3 bases not matched to a gene. This CDR3 is built from 14 residues. CDR3 residues: CASSSGQGDSPLHF. The CDR3, as DNA: TGTGCCAGCAGCTCGGGACAGGGTGATTCACCCCTCCACTTT.

V usage is TRBV9 and J usage is TRBJ2-1, with 8 nucleotides matching TRBD1. The V and J ends lost 3 bases and 9 bases, in that order; junction bases with no gene match: 8. Germline-derived CDR1 and CDR2 are SGDLS and YYNGEE. This CDR3 contains 14 residues. The CDR3 loop is CASSGTGSRGEQFF. As DNA, the CDR3 is TGTGCCAGCAGCGGGACAGGGTCACGGGGTGAGCAGTTCTTC. Variable domain in full (rest from reference TRBV9 and TRBJ2-1): DSGVTQTPKHLITATGQRVTLRCSPRSGDLSVYWYQQSLDQGLQFLIQYYNGEERAKGNILERFSAQQFPDLHSELNLSSLELGDSALYFCASSGTGSRGEQFFGPGTRLTVL.

V is TRBV7-3 and J is TRBJ1-1, with 9 positions matching TRBD1. CDR3 size: 13 residues. J lost 4 bases, V lost 5 bases, and 2 bases had no gene match. Germline V gene data show CDR1 as SGHTA and CDR2 as FQGTGA. CDR3 sequence (DNA): TGTGCCAGCAGCCGACAGGGGGTCACTGAAGCTTTCTTT. It codes for CASSRQGVTEAFF.

V and J are TRBV29-1 and TRBJ2-1; 7 nucleotides line up with TRBD2. The J segment lost 3 bases and the V segment lost 3 bases, leaving 2 bases of the junction unmatched. The CDR3 has 13 amino acids. Germline values: CDR1 SQVTM, CDR2 ANQGSEA. This chain's CDR3 is CSVEGGDYNEQFF. The CDR3 DNA follows: TGCAGCGTTGAGGGGGGGGACTACAATGAGCAGTTCTTC.

The genes are TRBV15 and TRBJ2-1, with 9 bases aligning to TRBD1. The CDR3 has 16 residues. V lost 1 base, J lost 2 bases, and 3 bases stayed unmatched. Germline V gives CDR1 LNHNV, CDR2 YYDKDF (reference sequence). CDR3 sequence reads: CATSRATGGPYNEQFF. The CDR3 bases are TGTGCCACCAGCAGAGCTACAGGGGGCCCCTACAATGAGCAGTTCTTC.

This chain joins TRBV7-2 and TRBJ1-2; D call uncertain. Trimming took 5 bases from V and 0 from J, leaving 13 bases between them. Germline V gene sequence: CDR1 SGHTA, CDR2 FQGNSA. The CDR3 sequence is 15 residues long. CDR3 in amino acids: CASSREAVANYGYTF. CDR3 bases: TGTGCCAGCAGCCGAGAGGCGGTGGCTAACTATGGCTACACCTTC.

V and J are TRBV4-1 and TRBJ2-7; 11 bases are a match to TRBD1. Germline lookup yields CDR1 MGHRA and CDR2 YSYEKL. The CDR3 is 14 residues long. Trimming removed 6 bases from V and 7 bases from J; junction bases left unmatched: 8. The CDR3 loop reads CASRAGQGAGEQYF. The CDR3 DNA follows: TGCGCCAGCAGAGCAGGACAGGGGGCAGGGGAGCAGTACTTC.

This sequence joins TRBV9 and TRBJ1-2, with D hard to call. With 0 bases removed from V and 2 bases from J, the gap between germline ends came to 8 bases. CDR1 is SGDLS and CDR2 is YYNGEE in the germline V gene. CDR3 length equals 14 residues. The CDR3 region has the DNA TGTGCCAGCAGCGTAGCCGACGGGAACTATGGCTACACCTTC. This translates into CASSVADGNYGYTF.

The rearrangement uses TRBV30 and TRBJ2-5, with a tentative D call TRBD2 (7 bases). Germline CDR1 is GTSNPN and CDR2 is SVGIG (reference sequence). With 6 bases removed from V and 5 bases from J, the gap between germline ends came to 13 bases. The CDR3 extends over 12 amino acids. The CDR3 spells CACQGGAETQYF. In DNA form, the CDR3 reads TGTGCCTGCCAAGGGGGGGCCGAGACCCAGTACTTC.

This rearrangement joins TRBV28 to TRBJ2-7, with TRBD1 matching 7 bases. Germline loops: CDR1 MDHEN, CDR2 SYDVKM. With V trimmed by 6 bases and J by 2 bases, 10 bases remained unmatched. CDR3 length: 15 residues. This chain's CDR3 is CASSYRTGPAYEQYF. In DNA form, the CDR3 reads TGTGCCAGCAGCTATAGGACAGGACCAGCCTACGAGCAGTACTTC.

The J gene is TRBJ2-5, the V gene TRBV30; 10 bases map to TRBD2. This CDR3 is built from 13 residues. Germline-derived CDR1 and CDR2 are GTSNPN and SVGIG (reference sequence). Trimming at V came to 0 bases and at J to 5 bases, leaving 0 bases not matched to a gene. Written as DNA, the CDR3 is TGTGCCTGGAGTGTGGGACTAGCGGAGACCCAGTACTTC. It codes for CAWSVGLAETQYF.

The chain couples TRBV30 to TRBJ2-1; 8 nucleotides align to TRBD1. This CDR3 has 12 amino acids. Unmatched junction bases numbered 4, after V lost 8 bases and J lost 4 bases. The germline V gene encodes CDR1 GTSNPN and CDR2 SVGIG (reference sequence). The CDR3 loop reads CAGTGQYNEQFF. As DNA, the CDR3 is TGTGCCGGGACAGGCCAGTACAATGAGCAGTTCTTC.

V is TRBV30 and J is TRBJ2-7; 8 bases are shared with TRBD1. V lost 4 bases, J lost 4 bases, and 6 bases stayed unmatched. Germline CDR1 reads GTSNPN; CDR2 reads SVGIG (reference sequence). This CDR3 is built from 13 residues. The CDR3 protein is CAWNGQGAYEQYF. CDR3 in DNA: TGTGCCTGGAATGGACAGGGAGCGTACGAGCAGTACTTC.